This paragraph reports one TCR beta chain. V was pared by 2 bases and J by 10 bases, with 13 bases between. Germline V gene sequence: CDR1 SGHNT, CDR2 YYREEE (reference sequence). This CDR3 spans 13 amino acids. This sample was taken from a study of PD-L1 blockade in urothelial cancer. Study overall: Patients started atezolizumab around 2014, 1,200 mg intravenously every 3 weeks. About 90% of the 29 patients were men whose urothelial cancer was bladder-origin. Treatment start was followed by blood analysis at 3 weeks (second dose) and again at 6 weeks.

Described time point: pretreatment peripheral blood. Enrolled patients showed locally advanced or metastatic urothelial carcinoma. This table comes from immunoSEQ multiplex PCR, and its TCRdb copy is limited to in-frame clones, with some not included. This sample yields fewer than 85,000 clones, of which 80% to 85% are seen a single time; roughly 9% belongs to the top ten. The rearrangement links TRBV5-4 to TRBJ2-1, with TRBD2 as a possible D gene (7 bases). Sample: PBMCs, taken around atezolizumab (anti-PD-L1) treatment. This clonotype was obtained from a woman in her sixties or seventies with urothelial cancer. The CDR3 protein is CASSFAGAGEQFF. The CDR3 DNA reads as TGTGCCAGCAGCTTTGCGGGGGCGGGGGAGCAGTTCTTC.